This T cell receptor (beta chain) was retrieved from a study of T-cell reconstitution after alpha-beta-depleted transplantation in children. In this sample, this clonotype turned up a few times. No antigen is known for it. General study findings and limits: Diversity and T-cell counts at one year after transplant derived mostly from new T cells. Several hundred graft clones that had expanded were reportedly the source of alpha-beta T cells about two months after transplant. Some patients showed high day-60 TCRbeta diversity, which derived from surviving recipient T cells and thymic progenitors.

V shed 2 bases and J 1 base; nucleotides not matched to a gene: 9. The CDR3 runs to 18 residues. Unique molecular identifiers were incorporated into the prepared TCRbeta library. TCRdb itself ran the PCR reads through MiXCR, one entry per CDR3 protein. Among fewer than 700,000 distinct CDR3 sequences, around 13% were seen once, and the ten largest hold 2% to 2.5%. The chain combines TRBV12-3 or TRBV12-4 with TRBJ2-4; TRBD2 aligns across 9 bases. The receptor was isolated from a male patient between 5 and 17 years old who had a stem cell transplant for acute myeloid leukemia, so the T cells may come from the graft donor. The input for sequencing was PBMCs, mostly from graft donor cells, taken 360 days after TCRalphabeta/CD19-depleted stem cell transplant. DNA of the CDR3: TGTGCCAGCAGTTTATCTAGCGGGATAGGCCACGCCAAAAACATTCAGTACTTC. Translated, it gives CASSLSSGIGHAKNIQYF.